This T cell receptor beta chain was found in a study of cytomegalovirus exposure and HLA in healthy donors. Study conclusions and caveats: Cytomegalovirus-associated TCR beta chains were listed, numbering 150 to 200.

PCR employed 60 Vbeta and 13 Jbeta primers. Some clones are missing from TCRdb's copy, which holds only in-frame ones; the method was immunoSEQ multiplex PCR. Here the sample table reports under 200,000 clones. As regards this clone: What it recognizes is unknown.

The CDR3 spans 15 residues. The V end was cut by 4 bases, the J end by 6 bases, with 20 bases between. The V gene's germline CDR1 is SGHNT and CDR2 YYREEE (reference sequence). This chain connects TRBV5-4 to TRBJ2-7, with D perhaps matching TRBD1 (6 bases). The sequenced sample was PBMCs. The sequence came from a man under 40 in good health and CMV-seronegative. Written as DNA, the CDR3 is TGTGCCAGCAGCGCCAGTAGCAGGGGAAATCTCGAGCAGTACTTC. This encodes CASSASSRGNLEQYF.